These 18 T cell receptor beta chains were all obtained from the same sample, sequenced in a study of T-cell memory formation after mild COVID-19. MiXCR, applied by TCRdb to the 5' RACE reads, yields one record per CDR3 protein. The repertoire has roughly 400,000 distinct CDR3 sequences, more than 20% of them found once; the top ten carry around 8.8%. Sequencing used PBMCs or a T cell subset sorted from them (not recorded which). The source of these receptors is an adult woman who had mild COVID-19 (a few samples of this study predate the infection). Cell type and time point are not known.

The chain is built from TRBV6-1 and TRBJ2-1, with TRBD2 identical over 13 bases. The V and J ends lost 1 base and 6 bases, in that order; junction bases with no gene match: 0. Germline V gene data show CDR1 as MNHNS and CDR2 as SASEGT. The CDR3 sequence is 15 residues long. The CDR3 reads CASSEGTSGSNEQFF. In DNA, the CDR3 is TGTGCCAGCAGTGAAGGGACTAGCGGGAGCAATGAGCAGTTCTTC.

The genes are TRBV30 and TRBJ1-2; possible D gene TRBD1, 6 bases. The V end was cut by 2 bases, the J end by 2 bases, with 9 bases between. The CDR3 sequence is 13 residues long. Germline CDR1 and CDR2: GTSNPN and SVGIG (reference sequence). CDR3: CAWSSGENYGYTF. In DNA, the CDR3 is TGTGCCTGGAGTTCAGGGGAAAACTATGGCTACACCTTC.

Only a few counts were recorded for this clonotype. The J gene is TRBJ2-1, the V gene TRBV25-1, with a tentative D call TRBD1 (7 bases). The CDR3 runs 14 residues. Germline values: CDR1 MGHDK, CDR2 SYGVNS. Trimming shortened V by 3 bases and J by 10 bases, and 16 bases separated the two germline ends. The CDR3: CASSETSGGHEQFF. CDR3 nucleotide sequence: TGTGCCAGCAGTGAGACCTCAGGGGGGCACGAGCAGTTCTTC. Filled out from reference TRBV25-1 and TRBJ2-1, the complete variable domain reads EADIYQTPRYLVIGTGKKITLECSQTMGHDKMYWYQQDPGMELHLIHYSYGVNSTEKGDLSSESTVSRIRTEHFPLTLESARPSHTSQYLCASSETSGGHEQFFGPGTRLTVL.

The table lists this clonotype with a few counts. The V and J genes are TRBV6-2 or TRBV6-3 and TRBJ2-7; 7 nucleotides match TRBD1. V lost 7 bases to trimming and J lost 2 bases; unmatched junction nucleotides: 5. The germline gives CDR1 MNHEY, CDR2 SVGEGT. The CDR3 spans 13 residues. DNA of the CDR3: TGTGCCAGCACCATACAGGGGCCCTACGAGCAGTACTTC. This gives the protein CASTIQGPYEQYF.

This clonotype was counted a few times. The chain employs TRBV11-2 and TRBJ2-7; TRBD2 matches 8 bases. The CDR3 runs to 13 residues. The germline CDR1 and CDR2 sequences are SGHAT and FQNNGV. V gave up 0 bases and J gave up 10 bases; unmatched junction bases: 5. The CDR3 DNA reads TGTGCCAGCAGCTTAGAGCGGGAGGCCTCCCAGTACTTC. It yields the protein CASSLEREASQYF.

In this sample, this clonotype turned up many times. V usage is TRBV7-9 and J usage is TRBJ2-1, with D hard to call. The germline V and J ends were trimmed by 6 bases and 7 bases, with 10 bases remaining between them. CDR3 length equals 12 residues. The germline V gene encodes CDR1 SEHNR and CDR2 FQNEAQ (reference sequence). CDR3 DNA: TGTGCCAGCAGTTCGGACCGGAATGAGCAGTTCTTC. Amino acids: CASSSDRNEQFF.

The sample holds a few counts of this clonotype. The chain uses TRBV7-2 and TRBJ2-5; 10 nucleotides agree with TRBD2. CDR1 and CDR2 (germline): SGHTA, FQGNSA. The CDR3 sequence is 19 residues long. V lost 5 bases and J lost 2; bases outside the gene matches: 17. CDR3 region: CASSRTTPMGLAIQETQYF. The CDR3 coding sequence is TGTGCCAGCAGCCGGACGACTCCGATGGGACTAGCGATACAAGAGACCCAGTACTTC.

In this sample, this clonotype turned up a few times. The chain joins TRBV15 to TRBJ1-5; possible D gene TRBD1, 6 bases. The CDR3 runs 19 residues. The germline CDR1 and CDR2 sequences are LNHNV and YYDKDF (reference sequence). Between the trimmed V and J ends, which lost 3 bases and 1 base, there was a span of 22 bases. CDR3 nucleotide sequence: TGTGCCACCAGCAGGGGCCTCGACAGGTTAGATATCAGCAATCAGCCCCAGCATTTT. Amino acids: CATSRGLDRLDISNQPQHF.

The CDR3 coding sequence is TGCGCCAGCACCCTCCGTGGCCTGGGGGGGGGCGTGTTCTTC. Residues: CASTLRGLGGGVFF. The J gene is TRBJ2-1, the V gene TRBV4-1; possibly TRBD2 for D (7 bases). Germline assignment: CDR1 MGHRA and CDR2 YSYEKL. Trimming stripped 7 bases from V and 15 bases from J, with 25 bases between. There are 14 residues in the CDR3.

Only a few counts were recorded for this clonotype. The V call is TRBV29-1, the J call TRBJ1-2, with unresolved D. Deletions cut 5 bases from V and 4 bases from J, with 8 bases between. The CDR3 length is 11 residues. Germline loops: CDR1 SQVTM, CDR2 ANQGSEA. This CDR3 is CSVWGSYGYTF. CDR3 nucleotide sequence: TGCAGCGTTTGGGGTTCCTATGGCTACACCTTC. The whole variable domain, remainder taken from reference TRBV29-1 and TRBJ1-2, is SAVISQKPSRDICQRGTSLTIQCQVDSQVTMMFWYRQQPGQSLTLIATANQGSEATYESGFVIDKFPISRPNLTFSTLTVSNMSPEDSSIYLCSVWGSYGYTFGSGTRLTVV.

This chain connects TRBV2 to TRBJ2-4, with D perhaps TRBD1 or TRBD2 (5 bases each). The CDR3 extends over 19 amino acids. CDR1 and CDR2 (germline): SNHLY, FYNNEI. V was trimmed by 1 base and J by 2 bases, leaving 21 bases between them. Here the CDR3 DNA reads TGTGCCAGCAGTGAAGGGGGCACAATGCGGGTTAACTCCAAAAACATTCAGTACTTC. This codes for CASSEGGTMRVNSKNIQYF. The variable domain in full, completed from reference TRBV2 and TRBJ2-4, reads EPEVTQTPSHQVTQMGQEVILRCVPISNHLYFYWYRQILGQKVEFLVSFYNNEISEKSEIFDDQFSVERPDGSNFTLKIRSTKLEDSAMYFCASSEGGTMRVNSKNIQYFGAGTRLSVL.

This clonotype appeared a few times. This chain uses TRBV29-1 with TRBJ2-2; D is possibly TRBD2 (6 bases). The germline CDR1 and CDR2 sequences are SQVTM and ANQGSEA. The V end lost 5 bases, the J end lost 2 bases, and 9 bases lay between the germline ends. This CDR3 is 13 amino acids long. CDR3 sequence: CSVMEGNTGELFF. The CDR3 DNA reads as TGCAGCGTTATGGAGGGAAACACCGGGGAGCTGTTTTTT.

This chain joins TRBV6-5 and TRBJ2-1; 7 bases match TRBD2. This CDR3 is built from 15 residues. Germline values: CDR1 MNHEY, CDR2 SVGAGI. Trimming removed 10 bases from V and 1 base from J; junction bases left unmatched: 10. CDR3 region: CAIRENSGSYNEQFF. The CDR3 region has the DNA TGTGCCATCCGAGAGAATAGCGGGTCCTACAATGAGCAGTTCTTC.

V gene TRBV24-1 combines with J gene TRBJ1-5; the match to TRBD1 covers 10 bases. CDR3 length: 15 residues. The germline gives CDR1 KGHDR, CDR2 SFDVKD. Trimming removed 7 bases from V and 0 bases from J; junction bases left unmatched: 2. The CDR3 DNA follows: TGTGCCACCAGCGGACAGGGGGTTAGCAATCAGCCCCAGCATTTT. Amino acids: CATSGQGVSNQPQHF.

This clonotype was detected only a few times. The rearrangement links TRBV11-2 to TRBJ1-4, with D hard to call. V lost 2 bases to trimming and J lost 4 bases, with 8 bases between them. Germline CDR1 SGHAT, CDR2 FQNNGV. The CDR3 length is 14 residues. CDR3 residues: CASSLTNSNEKLFF. In nucleotides, the CDR3 is TGTGCCAGCAGCTTAACTAATAGTAATGAAAAACTGTTTTTT. Full variable domain (remainder filled in from reference TRBV11-2 and TRBJ1-4): EAGVAQSPRYKIIEKRQSVAFWCNPISGHATLYWYQQILGQGPKLLIQFQNNGVVDDSQLPKDRFSAERLKGVDSTLKIQPAKLEDSAVYLCASSLTNSNEKLFFGSGTQLSVL.

This clonotype was counted a few times. The V gene is TRBV20-1, the J gene TRBJ2-3; 8 bases are shared with TRBD1. CDR3 length: 14 amino acids. The V gene end was trimmed by 3 bases and the J gene end by 5 bases; junction bases not matched to a gene: 7. Germline CDR1 reads DFQATT; CDR2 reads SNEGSKA (reference sequence). The DNA for the CDR3 is TGCAGTGCTAGGGTCGCAGGGGGCGGAGATACGCAGTATTTT. Translating gives CSARVAGGGDTQYF.

The chain combines TRBV15 with TRBJ2-3; D gene uncertain. In germline, CDR1 is LNHNV, CDR2 YYDKDF (reference sequence). Between the trimmed V and J ends, which lost 4 bases and 0 bases, there was a span of 20 bases. The CDR3 consists of 18 residues. The chain's CDR3 is CATSTQERPFYSTDTQYF. DNA for the CDR3: TGTGCCACCAGCACCCAGGAGAGGCCCTTTTATAGCACAGATACGCAGTATTTT.

This clonotype appeared a few times. This chain's CDR3 is CASRTRGKLFF. CDR3 DNA sequence: TGCGCCAGCAGGACCAGGGGGAAACTGTTTTTT. The chain is built from TRBV5-1 and TRBJ1-4, with 7 bases lining up with TRBD1. The CDR3 has 11 residues. J gave up 11 bases and V 5 bases, and 3 bases lay outside the gene matches. Germline CDR1 reads SGHRS; CDR2 reads YFSETQ. Full variable domain (remainder filled in from reference TRBV5-1 and TRBJ1-4): KAGVTQTPRYLIKTRGQQVTLSCSPISGHRSVSWYQQTPGQGLQFLFEYFSETQRNKGNFPGRFSGRQFSNSRSEMNVSTLELGDSALYLCASRTRGKLFFGSGTQLSVL.